Presented here are 22 T cell receptor beta chains from one specimen sequenced in a study of blood T cell repertoires in COVID-19. Sequencing used immunoSEQ multiplex PCR; TCRdb keeps in-frame clones, though not all of them. The sample shows about 170,000 clones, almost 85% of them seen only once. The specimen sequenced was peripheral blood. These receptors were collected from a man between 35 and 55 years old who had recovered from COVID-19.

This rearrangement joins TRBV4-3 to TRBJ1-1; D is ambiguous. This CDR3 contains 14 residues. Trimming took off 1 base at V and 12 bases at J, with 18 bases between the two ends. Germline values: CDR1 LGHNA, CDR2 YSLEER. CDR3 sequence reads: CASSQGERAGFSFF. CDR3 bases: TGCGCCAGCAGCCAAGGGGAGCGGGCAGGATTTTCTTTCTTT.

This chain joins TRBV5-1 and TRBJ2-7; D unclear. This CDR3 has 14 residues. Looked up from germline, CDR1 is SGHRS and CDR2 is YFSETQ. Between the trimmed V and J ends, which lost 0 bases and 5 bases, there was a span of 12 bases. CDR3: CASSLGAGLNEQYF. The CDR3 DNA sequence: TGCGCCAGCAGCTTGGGGGCAGGCCTCAACGAGCAGTACTTC.

Only one count was recorded for this clone. This chain joins TRBV7-2 and TRBJ2-7; 8 bases fit TRBD1. Trimming took 5 bases from V and 4 from J; bases not matched to a gene: 10. In germline, CDR1 is SGHTA, CDR2 FQGNSA. CDR3 length: 15 amino acids. DNA of the CDR3: TGTGCCAGCAGCGGGATTGGACAGGGCCCATACGAGCAGTACTTC. Its protein product is CASSGIGQGPYEQYF.

The J gene is TRBJ2-5, the V gene TRBV27; TRBD2 agrees at 8 bases. Per germline, CDR1 MNHEY and CDR2 SMNVEV (reference sequence). The CDR3 contains 14 residues. V lost 5 bases and J lost 7; bases outside the gene matches: 9. This CDR3 reads CASSTAGGEVTQYF. Written as DNA, the CDR3 is TGTGCCAGCAGTACCGCGGGAGGAGAGGTGACCCAGTACTTC.

The rearrangement uses TRBV21-1 and TRBJ2-1; the table's D call of TRBD2 was not tested on the DNA. TRBV21-1 is listed as a pseudogene. The CDR3 totals 17 residues. This chain's CDR3 is CASSKVKETSGRKGQFF. In DNA form, the CDR3 reads TGTGCCAGCAGCAAAGTAAAGGAAACTAGCGGGCGCAAAGGGCAGTTCTTC.

This clone was found many times. The V call is TRBV11-2, the J call TRBJ2-1; 7 nucleotides agree with TRBD1. The CDR3 runs 13 residues. Unmatched junction bases numbered 3, after V lost 4 bases and J lost 6 bases. Per the germline V gene, CDR1 is SGHAT and CDR2 is FQNNGV. CDR3 sequence: CASSSDRANEQFF. DNA for the CDR3: TGTGCCAGCAGCTCCGACAGGGCCAATGAGCAGTTCTTC. The full variable domain, rest sourced from reference TRBV11-2 and TRBJ2-1, is EAGVAQSPRYKIIEKRQSVAFWCNPISGHATLYWYQQILGQGPKLLIQFQNNGVVDDSQLPKDRFSAERLKGVDSTLKIQPAKLEDSAVYLCASSSDRANEQFFGPGTRLTVL.

This chain joins TRBV7-9 and TRBJ1-1; perhaps TRBD1 as D (5 bases). Germline V gene sequence: CDR1 SEHNR, CDR2 FQNEAQ (reference sequence). The CDR3 has 13 residues. V was cut by 5 bases and J by 4 bases, with 11 bases left in between. As DNA, the CDR3 is TGTGCCAGCAGCCCTAGACAGCCCACTGAAGCTTTCTTT. This codes for CASSPRQPTEAFF.

This chain links TRBV21-1 with TRBJ2-1; the D segment call TRBD2 is taken from the table without a DNA check. TRBV21-1 is termed a pseudogene. The CDR3 contains 13 residues. CDR3 DNA sequence: TGTGCCAGCAGCTTCCGGGTTTACAATGAGCAGTTCTTC. Amino acid sequence: CASSFRVYNEQFF.

This chain uses TRBV28 with TRBJ2-7; 12 nucleotides line up with TRBD2. The CDR3 extends over 14 amino acids. The junction had 2 bases not matched to a gene; V was cut back by 6 bases and J by 2 bases. Germline V gives CDR1 MDHEN, CDR2 SYDVKM. CDR3 nucleotide sequence: TGTGCCAGCAGATCTAGCGGGAGGGCCTACGAGCAGTACTTC. Residues: CASRSSGRAYEQYF.

CDR3 sequence reads: CASSPRTGEAFF. CDR3 in DNA: TGTGCCAGCTCACCCCGTACAGGGGAGGCGTTTTTT. V gene TRBV18 combines with J gene TRBJ2-2; perhaps TRBD1 as D (7 bases). The CDR3 runs 12 residues. The germline V gene has CDR1 KGHSH and CDR2 LQKENI. The V end lost 3 bases, the J end lost 16 bases, and 15 bases lay between the germline ends.

The gene calls are TRBV7-3 and TRBJ2-5, with TRBD2 matching over 8 bases. The junction had 4 bases not matched to a gene; V was cut back by 3 bases and J by 1 base. This CDR3 has 15 residues. Germline CDR1 is SGHTA and CDR2 is FQGTGA. Written as DNA, the CDR3 is TGTGCCAGCAGCTTGGGCGGGGGGCCCCAAGAGACCCAGTACTTC. This sequence encodes CASSLGGGPQETQYF.

The J gene is TRBJ2-1, the V gene TRBV5-4; 11 bases match TRBD2. Trimming cost V 4 bases and J 6 bases; bases outside gene matches: 9. Per the germline V gene, CDR1 is SGHNT and CDR2 is YYREEE (reference sequence). The CDR3 sequence is 16 residues long. CDR3 sequence (DNA): TGTGCCAGCAGCCGTCCGAGGGGACTAGCGGCCAATGAGCAGTTCTTC. It codes for CASSRPRGLAANEQFF. Filled out from reference TRBV5-4 and TRBJ2-1, the complete variable domain reads ETGVTQSPTHLIKTRGQQVTLRCSSQSGHNTVSWYQQALGQGPQFIFQYYREEENGRGNFPPRFSGLQFPNYSSELNVNALELDDSALYLCASSRPRGLAANEQFFGPGTRLTVL.

To note about this clone: Relative to the germline gene, one junction end is altered; a read error may explain this. The CDR3 region has the DNA TGCAGCGTTGAACCTCTTGGGGGGGAGAGCTTC. Its translation is CSVEPLGGESF. This chain joins TRBV29-1 and TRBJ1-2; perhaps TRBD1 as D (5 bases). Germline CDR1 reads SQVTM; CDR2 reads ANQGSEA. The CDR3 has 11 residues.

At least ten counts were recorded for this clone. The rearrangement uses TRBV6-5 and TRBJ2-5, with TRBD2 identical over 7 bases. V shed 7 bases and J 5 bases; nucleotides not matched to a gene: 10. Germline CDR1 reads MNHEY; CDR2 reads SVGAGI. The CDR3 has 14 residues. The CDR3 nucleotides are TGTGCCAGCAACCCGCGGGGGTTGGCGGAGACCCAGTACTTC. Amino acid sequence: CASNPRGLAETQYF.

The chain joins TRBV12-3 or TRBV12-4 to TRBJ1-1; D might be TRBD1 (5 bases). The CDR3 contains 13 residues. V was shortened by 4 bases and J by 5 bases, with 11 bases between the two germline ends. The CDR3 nucleotides are TGTGCCAGCAGTTGGGGGGAACAAACTGAAGCTTTCTTT. It yields the protein CASSWGEQTEAFF.

The rearrangement uses TRBV19 and TRBJ1-5; tentative D call: TRBD1 (5 bases). The CDR3 runs to 15 residues. Between the trimmed V and J ends, which lost 3 bases and 3 bases, there was a span of 12 bases. Germline V gives CDR1 LNHDA, CDR2 SQIVND (reference sequence). The CDR3 loop reads CASSMRRGSNQPQHF. In nucleotides, the CDR3 is TGTGCCAGTAGTATGCGGCGGGGGTCCAATCAGCCCCAGCATTTT.

The genes are TRBV6-1 and TRBJ1-2, with 7 bases identical to TRBD1. Germline V gene lookup returns CDR1 MNHNS and CDR2 SASEGT. The length of the CDR3 is 15 residues. The trim removed 1 base at V and 4 bases at J, leaving 6 bases unmatched. The CDR3 sequence: CASSEEEGGSYGYTF. The CDR3, as DNA: TGTGCCAGCAGTGAAGAAGAAGGGGGCTCCTATGGCTACACCTTC.

This chain connects TRBV3-1 (or the pseudogene TRBV3-2) to TRBJ1-4; D is ambiguous. Germline V gene data show CDR1 as LGHDT and CDR2 as YNNKEL (reference sequence). The CDR3 runs to 16 residues. Trimming removed 0 bases at V and 7 bases at J, with 15 bases between. CDR3 DNA sequence: TGTGCCAGCAGCCAAGAGAGAATCGGTCCGGGTGAAAAACTGTTTTTT. This gives the protein CASSQERIGPGEKLFF.

The CDR3 DNA follows: TGTGCTAGTGGTTTGGGGGACAGCTACAGCACAGATACGCAGTATTTT. Encoded protein: CASGLGDSYSTDTQYF. V is TRBV12-5 and J is TRBJ2-3, with 7 bases aligning to TRBD1. Germline CDR1 reads LGHNT; CDR2 reads FRNRAP. The CDR3 totals 16 residues. The V segment lost 1 base and the J segment 0 bases; nucleotides outside the gene matches: 4. Full variable domain (rest looked up from reference TRBV12-5 and TRBJ2-3): DARVTQTPRHKVTEMGQEVTMRCQPILGHNTVFWYRQTMMQGLELLAYFRNRAPLDDSGMPKDRFSAEMPDATLATLKIQPSEPRDSAVYFCASGLGDSYSTDTQYFGPGTRLTVL.

This sequence joins TRBV11-2 and TRBJ1-5; D may be TRBD1 (5 bases). The CDR3 spans 17 residues. Germline loops: CDR1 SGHAT, CDR2 FQNNGV. V lost 2 bases to trimming and J lost 2 bases, with 16 bases between them. The CDR3 bases are TGTGCCAGCAGCTTAAGGAAGGGGAGGCAGGGCAATCAGCCCCAGCATTTT. It encodes CASSLRKGRQGNQPQHF.

The chain has TRBV11-3 and TRBJ2-6; no firm D call. CDR3 size: 13 residues. CDR1 and CDR2 from the germline V gene are SGHNT and YENEEA. V was clipped by 3 bases and J by 6 bases, with 6 bases between them. CDR3 loop: CASSFSVANVLTF. The CDR3 DNA sequence: TGTGCCAGCAGCTTCTCGGTGGCCAACGTCCTGACTTTC.

This clone occurred a few times. The rearrangement joins TRBV6-6 to TRBJ1-2, with D possibly being TRBD1 (6 bases). The CDR3 sequence is 15 residues long. V lost 2 bases and J lost 4, with 14 bases in between. Germline lookup yields CDR1 MNHNY and CDR2 SVGAGI (reference sequence). CDR3 residues: CASSYGSGVFYGYTF. For the CDR3, the DNA is TGTGCCAGCAGTTACGGATCAGGGGTTTTCTATGGCTACACCTTC.